This T cell receptor beta chain was identified in a study of blood T cell repertoires in COVID-19. TCRdb's copy holds only in-frame clones and misses some; the assay was immunoSEQ multiplex PCR. The sample lists 150,000 to 200,000 clones; 80% to 90% were seen once. This CDR3 has 17 amino acids. Trimming removed 5 bases from V and 3 bases from J; junction bases left unmatched: 11. CDR1 and CDR2 (germline): MNHEY, SMNVEV (reference sequence). The V and J genes are TRBV27 and TRBJ2-4; 9 bases match TRBD1. This TCR was recovered from a man aged 50 to 59 with active or convalescent COVID-19. The sequenced sample was peripheral blood. The CDR3 sequence: CASSDPGQGTGKNIQYF. The CDR3 DNA reads TGTGCCAGCAGTGATCCGGGACAGGGCACGGGCAAAAACATTCAGTACTTC.